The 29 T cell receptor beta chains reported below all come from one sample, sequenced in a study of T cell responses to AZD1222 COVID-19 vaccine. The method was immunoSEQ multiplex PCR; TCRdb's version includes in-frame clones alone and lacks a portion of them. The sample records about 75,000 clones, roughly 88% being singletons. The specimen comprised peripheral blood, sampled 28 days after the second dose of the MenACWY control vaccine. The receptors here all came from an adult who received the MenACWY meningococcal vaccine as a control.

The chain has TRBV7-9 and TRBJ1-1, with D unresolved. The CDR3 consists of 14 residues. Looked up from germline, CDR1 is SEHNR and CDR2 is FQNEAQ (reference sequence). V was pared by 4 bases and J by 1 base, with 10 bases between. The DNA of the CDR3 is TGTGCCAGCAGCTCCGCGACTGGGAACACTGAAGCTTTCTTT. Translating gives CASSSATGNTEAFF.

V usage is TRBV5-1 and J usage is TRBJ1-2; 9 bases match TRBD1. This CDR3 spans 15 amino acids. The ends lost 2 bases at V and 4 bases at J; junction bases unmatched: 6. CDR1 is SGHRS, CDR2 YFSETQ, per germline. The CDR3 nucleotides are TGCGCCAGCAGCTTCACCGGGACAGGGCCCTATGGCTACACCTTC. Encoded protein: CASSFTGTGPYGYTF.

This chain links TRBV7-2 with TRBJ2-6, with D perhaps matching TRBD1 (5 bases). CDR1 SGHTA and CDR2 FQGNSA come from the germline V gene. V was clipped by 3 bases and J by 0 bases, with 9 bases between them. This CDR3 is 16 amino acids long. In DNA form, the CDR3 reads TGTGCCAGCAGCTTGGACACAAGCTCTGGGGCCAACGTCCTGACTTTC. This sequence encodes CASSLDTSSGANVLTF.

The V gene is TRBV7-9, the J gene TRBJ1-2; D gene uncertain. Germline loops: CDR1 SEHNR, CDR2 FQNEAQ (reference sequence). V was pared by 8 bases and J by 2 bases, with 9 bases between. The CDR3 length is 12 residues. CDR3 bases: TGTGCCAGCGAACGGGTAAACTATGGCTACACCTTC. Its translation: CASERVNYGYTF.

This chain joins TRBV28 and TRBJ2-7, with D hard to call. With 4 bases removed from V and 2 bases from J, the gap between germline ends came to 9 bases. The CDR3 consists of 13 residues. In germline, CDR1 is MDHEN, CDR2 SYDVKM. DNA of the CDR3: TGTGCCAGCAGTTCCGTGTATCCCTACGAGCAGTACTTC. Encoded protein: CASSSVYPYEQYF.

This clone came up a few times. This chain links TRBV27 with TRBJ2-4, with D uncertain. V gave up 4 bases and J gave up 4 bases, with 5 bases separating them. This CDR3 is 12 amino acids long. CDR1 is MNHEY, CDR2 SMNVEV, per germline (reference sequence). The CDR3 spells CASSSTKNIQYF. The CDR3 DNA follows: TGTGCCAGCAGTTCCACTAAAAACATTCAGTACTTC.

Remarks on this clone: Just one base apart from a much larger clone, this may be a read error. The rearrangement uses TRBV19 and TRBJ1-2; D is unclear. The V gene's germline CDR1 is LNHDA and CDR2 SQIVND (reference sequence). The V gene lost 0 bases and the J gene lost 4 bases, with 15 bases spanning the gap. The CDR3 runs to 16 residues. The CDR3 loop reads CASSIDHQSGGYGYTF. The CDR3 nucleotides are TGTGCCAGTAGTATAGATCATCAGAGCGGCGGCTATGGCTACACCTTC.

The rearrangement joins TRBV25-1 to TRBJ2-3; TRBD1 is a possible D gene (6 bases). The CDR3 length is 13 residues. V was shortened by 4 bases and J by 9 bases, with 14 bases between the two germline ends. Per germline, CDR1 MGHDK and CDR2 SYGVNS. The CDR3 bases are TGTGCCAGCAGTGTGACAGGCCCTCAGACGCAGTATTTT. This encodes CASSVTGPQTQYF.

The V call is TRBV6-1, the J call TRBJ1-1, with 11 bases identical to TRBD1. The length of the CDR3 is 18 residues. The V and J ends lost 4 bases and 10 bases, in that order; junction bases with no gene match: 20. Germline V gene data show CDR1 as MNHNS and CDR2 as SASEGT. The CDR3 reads CASSGIRTGGGRDSRAFF. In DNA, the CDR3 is TGTGCCAGCAGTGGTATTCGGACAGGGGGCGGCCGTGATTCCCGAGCTTTCTTT.

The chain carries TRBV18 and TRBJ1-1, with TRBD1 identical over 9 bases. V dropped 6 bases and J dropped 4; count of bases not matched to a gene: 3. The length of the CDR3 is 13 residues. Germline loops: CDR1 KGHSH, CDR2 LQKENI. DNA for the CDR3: TGTGCCAGCTCCCCGGGACAGGGCACTGAAGCTTTCTTT. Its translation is CASSPGQGTEAFF.

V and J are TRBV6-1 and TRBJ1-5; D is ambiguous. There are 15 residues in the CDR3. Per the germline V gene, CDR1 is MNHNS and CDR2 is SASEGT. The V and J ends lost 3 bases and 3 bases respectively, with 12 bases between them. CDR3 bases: TGTGCCAGCAGTGACGGGCAGGCGTACAATCAGCCCCAGCATTTT. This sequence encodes CASSDGQAYNQPQHF.

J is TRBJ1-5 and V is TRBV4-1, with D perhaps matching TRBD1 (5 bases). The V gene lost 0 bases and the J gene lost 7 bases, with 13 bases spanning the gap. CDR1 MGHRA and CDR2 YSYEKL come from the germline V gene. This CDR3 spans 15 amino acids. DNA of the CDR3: TGCGCCAGCAGCCAAGATCCCTCCCAGGGCCAGCCCCAGCATTTT. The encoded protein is CASSQDPSQGQPQHF.

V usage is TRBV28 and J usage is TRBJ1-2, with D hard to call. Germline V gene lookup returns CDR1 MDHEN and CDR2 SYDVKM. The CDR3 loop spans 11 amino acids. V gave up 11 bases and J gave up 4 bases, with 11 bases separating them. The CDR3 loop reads CAAGRVYGYTF. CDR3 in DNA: TGTGCCGCCGGGAGGGTCTATGGCTACACCTTC.

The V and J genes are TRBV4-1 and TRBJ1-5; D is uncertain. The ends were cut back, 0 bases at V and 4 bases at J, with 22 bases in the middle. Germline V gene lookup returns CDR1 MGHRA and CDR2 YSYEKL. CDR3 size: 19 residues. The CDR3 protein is CASSQDSRNDLGRNQPQHF. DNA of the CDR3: TGCGCCAGCAGCCAAGATAGTAGGAATGATTTAGGCAGAAATCAGCCCCAGCATTTT.

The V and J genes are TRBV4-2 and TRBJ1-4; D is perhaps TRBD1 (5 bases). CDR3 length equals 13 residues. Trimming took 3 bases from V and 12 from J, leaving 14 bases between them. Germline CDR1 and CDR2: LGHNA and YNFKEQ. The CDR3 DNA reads TGTGCCAGCAGCCAGCAGGGTCAGGTAGAACTGTTTTTT. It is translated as CASSQQGQVELFF.

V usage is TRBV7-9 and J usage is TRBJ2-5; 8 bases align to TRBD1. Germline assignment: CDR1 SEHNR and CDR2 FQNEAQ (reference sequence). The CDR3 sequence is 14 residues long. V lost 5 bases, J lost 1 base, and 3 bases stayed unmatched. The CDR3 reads CASSRGQGQETQYF. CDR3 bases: TGTGCCAGCAGCCGAGGACAGGGCCAAGAGACCCAGTACTTC.

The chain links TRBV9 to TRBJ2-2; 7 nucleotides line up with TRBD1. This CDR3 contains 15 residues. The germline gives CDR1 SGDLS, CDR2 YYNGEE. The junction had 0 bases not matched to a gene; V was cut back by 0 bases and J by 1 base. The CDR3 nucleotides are TGTGCCAGCAGCGTAGGGGACAGGAACACCGGGGAGCTGTTTTTT. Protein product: CASSVGDRNTGELFF. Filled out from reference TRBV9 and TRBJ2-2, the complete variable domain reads DSGVTQTPKHLITATGQRVTLRCSPRSGDLSVYWYQQSLDQGLQFLIQYYNGEERAKGNILERFSAQQFPDLHSELNLSSLELGDSALYFCASSVGDRNTGELFFGEGSRLTVL.

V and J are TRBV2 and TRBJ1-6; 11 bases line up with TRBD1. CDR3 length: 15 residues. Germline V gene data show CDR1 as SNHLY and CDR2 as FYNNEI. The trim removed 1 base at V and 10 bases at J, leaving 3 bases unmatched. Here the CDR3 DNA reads TGTGCCAGCAGTGAAGTGGGACAGGGGGGATCACCCCTCCACTTT. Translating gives CASSEVGQGGSPLHF.

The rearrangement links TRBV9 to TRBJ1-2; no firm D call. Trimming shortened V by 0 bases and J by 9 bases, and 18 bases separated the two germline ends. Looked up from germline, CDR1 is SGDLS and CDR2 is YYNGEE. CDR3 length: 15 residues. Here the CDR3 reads CASSVGNVGTARYTF. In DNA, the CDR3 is TGTGCCAGCAGCGTAGGTAACGTGGGAACAGCTCGCTACACCTTC.

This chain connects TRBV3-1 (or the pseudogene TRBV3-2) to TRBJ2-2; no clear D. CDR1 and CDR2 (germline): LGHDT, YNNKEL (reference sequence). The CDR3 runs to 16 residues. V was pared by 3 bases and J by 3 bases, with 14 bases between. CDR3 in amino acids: CASSQRYARYTGELFF. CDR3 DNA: TGTGCCAGCAGCCAGAGGTACGCGCGGTACACCGGGGAGCTGTTTTTT.

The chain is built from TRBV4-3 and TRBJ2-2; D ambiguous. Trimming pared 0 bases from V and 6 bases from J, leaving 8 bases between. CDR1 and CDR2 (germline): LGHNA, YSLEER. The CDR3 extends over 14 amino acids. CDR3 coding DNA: TGCGCCAGCAGCCAAGACCCGGGCGCCGGGGAGCTGTTTTTT. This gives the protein CASSQDPGAGELFF.

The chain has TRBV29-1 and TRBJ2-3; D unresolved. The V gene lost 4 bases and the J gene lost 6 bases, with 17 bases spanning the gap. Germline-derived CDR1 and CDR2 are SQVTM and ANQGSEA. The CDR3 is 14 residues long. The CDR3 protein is CSVVPAISVDTQYF. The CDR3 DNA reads TGCAGCGTTGTCCCGGCCATTTCGGTCGATACGCAGTATTTT.

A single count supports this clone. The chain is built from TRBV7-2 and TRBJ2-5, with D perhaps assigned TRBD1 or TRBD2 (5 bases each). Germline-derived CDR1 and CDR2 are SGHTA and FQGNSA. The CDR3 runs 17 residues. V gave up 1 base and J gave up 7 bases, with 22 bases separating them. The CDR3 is CASSLVPPGPVRGTQYF. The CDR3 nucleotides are TGTGCCAGCAGCTTAGTCCCACCGGGGCCAGTCCGAGGGACCCAGTACTTC.

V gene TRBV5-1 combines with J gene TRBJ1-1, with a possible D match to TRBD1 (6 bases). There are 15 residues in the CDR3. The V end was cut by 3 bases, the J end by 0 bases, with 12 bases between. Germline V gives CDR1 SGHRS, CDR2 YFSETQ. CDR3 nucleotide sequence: TGCGCCAGCAGCTATGAACAGGGCTTGAACACTGAAGCTTTCTTT. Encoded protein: CASSYEQGLNTEAFF. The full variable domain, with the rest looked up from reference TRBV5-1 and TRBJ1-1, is KAGVTQTPRYLIKTRGQQVTLSCSPISGHRSVSWYQQTPGQGLQFLFEYFSETQRNKGNFPGRFSGRQFSNSRSEMNVSTLELGDSALYLCASSYEQGLNTEAFFGQGTRLTVV.

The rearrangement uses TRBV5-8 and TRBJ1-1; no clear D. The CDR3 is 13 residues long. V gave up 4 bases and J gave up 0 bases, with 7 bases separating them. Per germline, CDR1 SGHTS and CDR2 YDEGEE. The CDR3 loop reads CASSGGMNTEAFF. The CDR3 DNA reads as TGTGCCAGCAGCGGCGGGATGAACACTGAAGCTTTCTTT.

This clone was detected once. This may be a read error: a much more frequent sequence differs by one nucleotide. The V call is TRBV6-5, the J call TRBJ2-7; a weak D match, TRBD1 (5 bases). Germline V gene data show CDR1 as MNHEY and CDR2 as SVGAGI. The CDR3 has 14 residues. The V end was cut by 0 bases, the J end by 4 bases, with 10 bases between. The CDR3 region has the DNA TGTGCCAGCAGTTACTCACCAGGGCTGTACGAGCAGTACTTC. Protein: CASSYSPGLYEQYF.

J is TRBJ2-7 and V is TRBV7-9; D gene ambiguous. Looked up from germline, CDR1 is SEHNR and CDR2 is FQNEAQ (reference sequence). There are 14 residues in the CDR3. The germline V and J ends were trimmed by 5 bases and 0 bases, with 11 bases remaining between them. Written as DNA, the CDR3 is TGTGCCAGCAGCCAGTTGACCCTCTCCTACGAGCAGTACTTC. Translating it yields CASSQLTLSYEQYF.

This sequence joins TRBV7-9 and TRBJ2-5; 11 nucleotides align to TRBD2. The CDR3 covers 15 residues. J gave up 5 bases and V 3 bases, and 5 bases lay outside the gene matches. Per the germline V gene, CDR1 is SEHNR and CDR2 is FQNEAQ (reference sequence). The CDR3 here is CASSFSGGARETQYF. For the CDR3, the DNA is TGTGCCAGCAGCTTTAGCGGGGGGGCCCGGGAGACCCAGTACTTC.

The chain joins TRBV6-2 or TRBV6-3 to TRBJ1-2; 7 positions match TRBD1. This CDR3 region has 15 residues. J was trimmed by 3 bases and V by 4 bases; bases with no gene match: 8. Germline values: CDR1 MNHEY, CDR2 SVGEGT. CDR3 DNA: TGTGCCAGCAGTTCCTACCGGGACAGCGACTATGGCTACACCTTC. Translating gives CASSSYRDSDYGYTF.